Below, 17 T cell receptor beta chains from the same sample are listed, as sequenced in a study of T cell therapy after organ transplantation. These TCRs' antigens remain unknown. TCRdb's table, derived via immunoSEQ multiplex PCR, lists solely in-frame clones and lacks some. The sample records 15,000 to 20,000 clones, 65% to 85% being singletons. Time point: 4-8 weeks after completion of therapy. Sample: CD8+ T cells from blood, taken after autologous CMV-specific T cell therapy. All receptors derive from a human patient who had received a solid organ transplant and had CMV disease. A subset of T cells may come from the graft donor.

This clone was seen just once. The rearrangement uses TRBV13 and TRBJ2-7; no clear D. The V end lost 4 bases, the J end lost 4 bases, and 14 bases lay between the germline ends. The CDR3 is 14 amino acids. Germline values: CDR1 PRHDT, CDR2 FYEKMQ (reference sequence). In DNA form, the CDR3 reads TGTGCCAGCAGCTCTCTTGGTTCGCCTTACGAGCAGTACTTC. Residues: CASSSLGSPYEQYF.

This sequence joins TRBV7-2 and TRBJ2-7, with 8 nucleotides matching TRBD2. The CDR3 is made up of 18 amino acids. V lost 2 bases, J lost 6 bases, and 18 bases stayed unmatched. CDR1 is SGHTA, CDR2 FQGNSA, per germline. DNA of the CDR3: TGTGCCAGCAGCTTATTCGGTTCTTTTTTAGCGGGGACGGGCGAGCAGTACTTC. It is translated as CASSLFGSFLAGTGEQYF.

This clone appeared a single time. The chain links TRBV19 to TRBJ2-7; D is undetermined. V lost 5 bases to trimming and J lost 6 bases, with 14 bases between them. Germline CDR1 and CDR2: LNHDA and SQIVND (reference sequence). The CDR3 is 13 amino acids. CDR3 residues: CASSPGPSGEQYF. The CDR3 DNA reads TGTGCCAGTAGTCCTGGACCTTCTGGCGAGCAGTACTTC.

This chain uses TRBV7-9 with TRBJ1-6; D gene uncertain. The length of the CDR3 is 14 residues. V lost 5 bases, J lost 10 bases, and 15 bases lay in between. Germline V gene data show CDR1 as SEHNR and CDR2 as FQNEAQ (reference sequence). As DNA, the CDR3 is TGTGCCAGCAGCCCCACCCGGGTGGGCTCACCCCTCCACTTT. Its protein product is CASSPTRVGSPLHF.

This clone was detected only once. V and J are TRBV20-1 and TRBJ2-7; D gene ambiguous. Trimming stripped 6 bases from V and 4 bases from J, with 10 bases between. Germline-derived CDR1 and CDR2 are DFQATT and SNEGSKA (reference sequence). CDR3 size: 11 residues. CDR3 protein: CSAKQRYEQYF. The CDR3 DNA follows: TGCAGTGCGAAACAGAGATACGAGCAGTACTTC.

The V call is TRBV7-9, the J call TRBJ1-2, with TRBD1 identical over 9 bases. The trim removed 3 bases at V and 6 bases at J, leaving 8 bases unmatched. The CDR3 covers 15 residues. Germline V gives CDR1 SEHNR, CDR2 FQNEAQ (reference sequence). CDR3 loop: CASSLGTGRPDGYTF. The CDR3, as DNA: TGTGCCAGCAGCTTGGGGACAGGGCGTCCGGATGGCTACACCTTC.

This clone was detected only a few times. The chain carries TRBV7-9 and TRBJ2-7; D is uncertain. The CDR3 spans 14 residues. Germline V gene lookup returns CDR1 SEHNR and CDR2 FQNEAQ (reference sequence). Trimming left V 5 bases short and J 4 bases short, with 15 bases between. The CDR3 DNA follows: TGTGCCAGCAGCGCCGATGTTGGGCGGTACGAGCAGTACTTC. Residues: CASSADVGRYEQYF.

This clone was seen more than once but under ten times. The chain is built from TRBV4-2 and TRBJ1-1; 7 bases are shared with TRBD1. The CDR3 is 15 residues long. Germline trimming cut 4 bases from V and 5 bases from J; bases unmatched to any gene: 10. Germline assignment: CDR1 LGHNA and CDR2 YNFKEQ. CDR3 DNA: TGTGCCAGCAGCCCGAAGGACAGGCCTAAGACTGAAGCTTTCTTT. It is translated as CASSPKDRPKTEAFF.

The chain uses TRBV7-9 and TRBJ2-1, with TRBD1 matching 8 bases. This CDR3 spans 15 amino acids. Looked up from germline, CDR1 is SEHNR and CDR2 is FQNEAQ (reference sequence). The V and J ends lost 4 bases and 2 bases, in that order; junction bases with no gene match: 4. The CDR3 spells CASSSPGQAYNEQFF. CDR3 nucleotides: TGTGCCAGCAGCTCACCGGGACAGGCCTACAATGAGCAGTTCTTC. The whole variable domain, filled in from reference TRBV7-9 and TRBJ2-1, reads DTGVSQNPRHKITKRGQNVTFRCDPISEHNRLYWYRQTLGQGPEFLTYFQNEAQLEKSRLLSDRFSAERPKGSFSTLEIQRTEQGDSAMYLCASSSPGQAYNEQFFGPGTRLTVL.

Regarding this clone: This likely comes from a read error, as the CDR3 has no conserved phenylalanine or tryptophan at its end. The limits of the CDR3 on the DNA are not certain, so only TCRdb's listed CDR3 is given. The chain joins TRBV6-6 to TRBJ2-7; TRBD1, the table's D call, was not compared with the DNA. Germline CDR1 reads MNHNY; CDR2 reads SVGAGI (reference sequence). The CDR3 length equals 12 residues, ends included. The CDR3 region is CASSYGTGDGAI.

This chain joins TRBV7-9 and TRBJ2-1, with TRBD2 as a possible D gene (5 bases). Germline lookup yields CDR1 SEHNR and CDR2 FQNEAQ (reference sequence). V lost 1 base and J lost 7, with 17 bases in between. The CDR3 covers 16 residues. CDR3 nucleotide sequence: TGTGCCAGCAGCTTAGGAACCCGACCGAGGGATAATGAGCAGTTCTTC. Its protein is CASSLGTRPRDNEQFF.

CDR3 sequence (DNA): TGTGCCAGCAGTATACAGGGGTGGGGCAATCAGCCCCAGCATTTT. This encodes CASSIQGWGNQPQHF. The chain uses TRBV5-6 and TRBJ1-5; 7 nucleotides match TRBD1. V was pared by 5 bases and J by 2 bases, with 7 bases of the junction left unmatched. In germline, CDR1 is SGHDT, CDR2 YYEEEE. The CDR3 is made up of 15 amino acids.

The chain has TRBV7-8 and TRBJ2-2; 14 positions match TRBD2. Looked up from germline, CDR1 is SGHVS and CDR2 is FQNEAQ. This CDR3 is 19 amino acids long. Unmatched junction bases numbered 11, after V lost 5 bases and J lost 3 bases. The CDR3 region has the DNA TGTGCCAGCAGCCTTATCCCGGGACTAGCGGGAGTTGACACCGGGGAGCTGTTTTTT. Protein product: CASSLIPGLAGVDTGELFF.

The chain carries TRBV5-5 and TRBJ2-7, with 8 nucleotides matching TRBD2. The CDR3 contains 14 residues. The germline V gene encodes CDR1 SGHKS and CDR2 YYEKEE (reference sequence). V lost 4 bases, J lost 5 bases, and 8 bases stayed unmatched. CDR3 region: CASSQPGGIHEQYF. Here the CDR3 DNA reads TGTGCCAGCAGCCAACCGGGAGGGATCCACGAGCAGTACTTC.

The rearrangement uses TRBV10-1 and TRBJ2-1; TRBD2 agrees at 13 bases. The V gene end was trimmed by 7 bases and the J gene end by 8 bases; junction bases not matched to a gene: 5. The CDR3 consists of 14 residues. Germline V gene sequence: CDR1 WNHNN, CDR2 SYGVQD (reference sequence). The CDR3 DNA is TGCGCCAGCACAGGGACTAGCGGGATGGATGAGCAGTTCTTC. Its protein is CASTGTSGMDEQFF.

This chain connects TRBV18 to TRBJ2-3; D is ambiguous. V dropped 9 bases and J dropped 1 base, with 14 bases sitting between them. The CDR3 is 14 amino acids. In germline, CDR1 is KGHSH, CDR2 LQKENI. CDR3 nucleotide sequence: TGTGCCAGTTTTTCTATTACAGGCACAGATACGCAGTATTTT. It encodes CASFSITGTDTQYF.

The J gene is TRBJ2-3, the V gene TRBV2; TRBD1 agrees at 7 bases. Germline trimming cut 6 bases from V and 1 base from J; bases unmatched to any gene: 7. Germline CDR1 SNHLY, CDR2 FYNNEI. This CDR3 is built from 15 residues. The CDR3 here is CASRKRGPGTDTQYF. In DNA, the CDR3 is TGTGCCAGCAGAAAGAGGGGGCCCGGCACAGATACGCAGTATTTT. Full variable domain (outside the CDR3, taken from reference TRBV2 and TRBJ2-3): EPEVTQTPSHQVTQMGQEVILRCVPISNHLYFYWYRQILGQKVEFLVSFYNNEISEKSEIFDDQFSVERPDGSNFTLKIRSTKLEDSAMYFCASRKRGPGTDTQYFGPGTRLTVL.